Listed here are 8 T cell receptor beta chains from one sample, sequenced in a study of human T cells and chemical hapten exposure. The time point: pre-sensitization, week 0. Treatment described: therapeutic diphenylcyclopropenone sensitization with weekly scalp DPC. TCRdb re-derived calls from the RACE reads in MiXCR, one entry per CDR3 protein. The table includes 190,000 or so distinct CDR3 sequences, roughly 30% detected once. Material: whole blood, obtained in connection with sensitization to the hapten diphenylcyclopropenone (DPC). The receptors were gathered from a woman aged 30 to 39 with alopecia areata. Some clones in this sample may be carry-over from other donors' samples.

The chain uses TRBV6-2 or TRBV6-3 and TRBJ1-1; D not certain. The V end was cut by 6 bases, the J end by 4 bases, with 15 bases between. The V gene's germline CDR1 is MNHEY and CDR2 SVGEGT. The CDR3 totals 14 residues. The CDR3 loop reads CASSPQGGLTEAFF. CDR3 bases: TGTGCCAGCAGCCCCCAAGGTGGTCTCACTGAAGCTTTCTTT.

The CDR3 here is CASTDRGNDYGYTF. The CDR3 DNA reads as TGTGCCAGTACAGACAGGGGTAATGACTATGGCTACACCTTC. The chain carries TRBV19 and TRBJ1-2; 8 bases line up with TRBD1. The junction had 7 bases not matched to a gene; V was cut back by 7 bases and J by 3 bases. CDR3 length equals 14 residues. CDR1 LNHDA and CDR2 SQIVND come from the germline V gene (reference sequence).

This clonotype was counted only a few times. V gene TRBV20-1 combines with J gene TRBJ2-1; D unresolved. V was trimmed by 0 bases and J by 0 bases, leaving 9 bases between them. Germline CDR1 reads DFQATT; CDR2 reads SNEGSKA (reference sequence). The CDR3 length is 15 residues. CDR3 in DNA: TGCAGTGCTAGAGATCGGTCCGTCTCCTACAATGAGCAGTTCTTC. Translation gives CSARDRSVSYNEQFF.

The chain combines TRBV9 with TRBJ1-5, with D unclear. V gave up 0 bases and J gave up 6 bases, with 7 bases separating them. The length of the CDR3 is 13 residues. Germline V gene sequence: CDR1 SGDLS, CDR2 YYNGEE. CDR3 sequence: CASSVAVGQPQHF. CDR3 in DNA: TGTGCCAGCAGCGTAGCAGTCGGTCAGCCCCAGCATTTT.

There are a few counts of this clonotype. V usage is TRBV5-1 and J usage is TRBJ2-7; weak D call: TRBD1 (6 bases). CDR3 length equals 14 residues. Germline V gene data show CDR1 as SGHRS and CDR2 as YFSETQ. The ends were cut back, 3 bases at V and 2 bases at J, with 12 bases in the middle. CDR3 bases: TGCGCCAGCAGCTGGGGGACACAAACCTACGAGCAGTACTTC. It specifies CASSWGTQTYEQYF.

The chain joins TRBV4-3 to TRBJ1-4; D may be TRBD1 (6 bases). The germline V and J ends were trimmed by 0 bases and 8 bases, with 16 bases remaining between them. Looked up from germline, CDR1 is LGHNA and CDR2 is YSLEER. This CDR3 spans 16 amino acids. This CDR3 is CASSQDIRGRDEKLFF. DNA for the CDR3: TGCGCCAGCAGCCAAGATATTCGGGGGCGCGACGAAAAACTGTTTTTT.

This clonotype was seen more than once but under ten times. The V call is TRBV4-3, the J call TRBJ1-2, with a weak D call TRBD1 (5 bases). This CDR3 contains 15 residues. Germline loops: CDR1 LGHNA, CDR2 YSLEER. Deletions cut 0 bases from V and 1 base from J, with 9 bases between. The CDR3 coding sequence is TGCGCCAGCAGCCAAGAGCCCAGGGATAACTATGGCTACACCTTC. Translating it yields CASSQEPRDNYGYTF.

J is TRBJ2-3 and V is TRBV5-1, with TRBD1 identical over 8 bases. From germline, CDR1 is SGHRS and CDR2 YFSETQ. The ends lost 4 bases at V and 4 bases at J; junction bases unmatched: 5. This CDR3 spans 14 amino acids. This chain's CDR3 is CASSHGQGADTQYF. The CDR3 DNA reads TGCGCCAGCAGCCATGGACAGGGCGCAGATACGCAGTATTTT.